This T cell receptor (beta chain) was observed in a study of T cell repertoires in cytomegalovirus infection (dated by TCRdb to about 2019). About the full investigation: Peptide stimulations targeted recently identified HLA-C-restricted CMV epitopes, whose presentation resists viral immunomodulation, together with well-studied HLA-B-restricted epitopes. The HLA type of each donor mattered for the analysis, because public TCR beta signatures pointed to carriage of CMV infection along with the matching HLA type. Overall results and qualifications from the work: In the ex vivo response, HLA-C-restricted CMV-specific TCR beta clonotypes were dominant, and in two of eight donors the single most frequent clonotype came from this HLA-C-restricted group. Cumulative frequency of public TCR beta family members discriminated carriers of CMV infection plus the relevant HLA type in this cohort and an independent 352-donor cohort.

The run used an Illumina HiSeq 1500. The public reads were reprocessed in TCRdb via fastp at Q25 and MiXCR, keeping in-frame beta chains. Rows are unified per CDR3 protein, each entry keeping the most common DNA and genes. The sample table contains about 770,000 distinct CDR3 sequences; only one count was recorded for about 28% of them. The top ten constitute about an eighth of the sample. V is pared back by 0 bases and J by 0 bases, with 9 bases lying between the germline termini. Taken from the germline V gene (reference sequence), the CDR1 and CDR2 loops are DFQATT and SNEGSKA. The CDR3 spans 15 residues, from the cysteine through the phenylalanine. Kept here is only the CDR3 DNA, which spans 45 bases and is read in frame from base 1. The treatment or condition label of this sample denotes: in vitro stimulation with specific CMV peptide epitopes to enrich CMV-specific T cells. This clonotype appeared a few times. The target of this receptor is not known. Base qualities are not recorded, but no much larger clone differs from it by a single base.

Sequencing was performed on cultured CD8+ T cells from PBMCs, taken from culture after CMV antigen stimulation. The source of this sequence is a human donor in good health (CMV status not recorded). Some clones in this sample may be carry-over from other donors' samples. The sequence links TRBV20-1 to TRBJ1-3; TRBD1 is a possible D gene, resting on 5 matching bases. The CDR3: CSARDLRVSGNTIYF. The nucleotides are TGCAGTGCTAGAGATCTCAGGGTCTCTGGAAACACCATATATTTT.